The clone carrying this T cell receptor beta chain appeared a single time. The sample is drawn from a study of CD8 T cells in Susac syndrome. As judged by recently defined diagnostic criteria, patients with Susac syndrome had definite or probable disease. Reverse transcription of roughly 0.5 to 1 ug RNA was performed with random hexamers. Each CDR3 protein gets one entry after TCRdb re-called the immunoSEQ multiplex PCR reads with MiXCR. This sample yields some 77,000 distinct CDR3 sequences, of which around 93% are seen a single time; roughly 0.56% belongs to the top ten. There are 17 residues in the CDR3. The ends lost 1 base at V and 5 bases at J; junction bases unmatched: 5. Germline CDR1 is KGHDR and CDR2 is SFDVKD.

The sample taken for sequencing was CD4+ T cells from PBMCs. The V call is TRBV24-1, the J call TRBJ2-1, with 12 bases matching TRBD2. The clonotype originates from a human donor with Susac syndrome. CDR3 sequence: CATSDFGLAGRNNEQFF. CDR3 DNA: TGTGCCACCAGTGATTTTGGACTAGCGGGACGAAACAATGAGCAGTTCTTC.